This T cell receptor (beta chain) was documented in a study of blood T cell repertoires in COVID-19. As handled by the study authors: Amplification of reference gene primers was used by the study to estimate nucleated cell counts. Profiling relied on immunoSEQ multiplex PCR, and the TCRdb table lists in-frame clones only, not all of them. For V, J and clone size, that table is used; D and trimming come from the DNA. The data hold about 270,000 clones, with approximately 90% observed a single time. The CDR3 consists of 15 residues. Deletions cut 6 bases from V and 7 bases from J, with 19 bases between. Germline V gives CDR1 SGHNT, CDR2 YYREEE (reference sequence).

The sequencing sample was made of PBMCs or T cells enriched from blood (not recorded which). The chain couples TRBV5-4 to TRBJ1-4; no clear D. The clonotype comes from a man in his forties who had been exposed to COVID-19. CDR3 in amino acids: CASTTVGGSSEKLFF. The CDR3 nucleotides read TGTGCCAGCACCACAGTCGGCGGGAGTAGTGAAAAACTGTTTTTT. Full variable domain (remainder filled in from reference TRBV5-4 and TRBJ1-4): ETGVTQSPTHLIKTRGQQVTLRCSSQSGHNTVSWYQQALGQGPQFIFQYYREEENGRGNFPPRFSGLQFPNYSSELNVNALELDDSALYLCASTTVGGSSEKLFFGSGTQLSVL.